Listed here are 20 T cell receptor beta chains from one sample, sequenced in a study of identical twins. TCRdb reanalysed the 5' RACE reads using MiXCR and keeps one entry per CDR3 protein. The table has 1.5 million or so distinct CDR3 sequences, about 31% seen once. Material: cord blood. The receptors derive from a newborn girl in good health.

Turning to this clonotype: This may arise from a read error, as a much more abundant clone is one base away. The chain joins TRBV5-1 to TRBJ2-1; weak D call: TRBD1 (5 bases). The J call may be in error: the DNA end matches TRBJ2-7 better. This CDR3 region has 14 residues. Germline assignment: CDR1 SGHRS and CDR2 YFSETQ. The CDR3, as DNA: TGCGCCAGCAGCCCTACAGGCTCCTACAATGAGCAGTACTTC. Residues: CASSPTGSYNEQYF.

This clonotype was picked up a small number of times. This sequence joins TRBV20-1 and TRBJ2-7; 8 bases line up with TRBD2. The J segment lost 0 bases and the V segment lost 0 bases, leaving 4 bases of the junction unmatched. CDR3 length equals 15 residues. Looked up from germline, CDR1 is DFQATT and CDR2 is SNEGSKA (reference sequence). The CDR3 protein is CSAREAGDHSYEQYF. CDR3 nucleotide sequence: TGCAGTGCTAGAGAAGCGGGGGACCACTCCTACGAGCAGTACTTC.

The chain has TRBV4-2 and TRBJ2-5; TRBD1 agrees at 9 bases. The CDR3 spans 14 residues. The germline V gene has CDR1 LGHNA and CDR2 YNFKEQ. Unmatched junction bases numbered 1, after V lost 1 base and J lost 4 bases. The CDR3 DNA follows: TGTGCCAGCAGCCAAGGGACAGGGGCAGAGACCCAGTACTTC. Protein sequence: CASSQGTGAETQYF.

This sequence joins TRBV28 and TRBJ1-4; 11 nucleotides agree with TRBD1. Germline V gives CDR1 MDHEN, CDR2 SYDVKM. This CDR3 spans 16 amino acids. V was pared by 2 bases and J by 10 bases, with 9 bases of the junction left unmatched. CDR3 sequence reads: CASSLRVWTGGRKLFF. In DNA form, the CDR3 reads TGTGCCAGCAGTTTAAGAGTCTGGACAGGGGGCAGAAAACTGTTTTTT.

This chain joins TRBV12-3 or TRBV12-4 and TRBJ1-2, with a possible D match to TRBD1 (6 bases). With 0 bases removed from V and 4 bases from J, the gap between germline ends came to 12 bases. The length of the CDR3 is 15 residues. CDR3 nucleotide sequence: TGTGCCAGCAGTTTAGCGGCAGGGGCCCTCTATGGCTACACCTTC. It yields the protein CASSLAAGALYGYTF.

The V gene is TRBV29-1, the J gene TRBJ1-2, with TRBD1 matching 8 bases. Looked up from germline, CDR1 is SQVTM and CDR2 is ANQGSEA. V shed 8 bases, J shed 6 bases, and the junction held 5 bases outside the gene matches. The CDR3 totals 11 residues. CDR3 protein: CSFGQGNGYTF. CDR3 bases: TGCAGCTTCGGACAGGGAAATGGCTACACCTTC.

In its sample, this clonotype was seen many times. J is TRBJ2-1 and V is TRBV6-5; possible D gene TRBD1, 5 bases. The germline CDR1 and CDR2 sequences are MNHEY and SVGAGI. The germline V and J ends were trimmed by 6 bases and 0 bases, with 12 bases remaining between them. This CDR3 comprises 15 residues. The CDR3 nucleotides read TGTGCCAGCAGCTCTCAGGGAATCTCCTACAATGAGCAGTTCTTC. This translates into CASSSQGISYNEQFF.

This clonotype was picked up many times. The chain has TRBV27 and TRBJ2-7; 9 positions match TRBD1. With 7 bases clipped from V and 4 bases from J, the junction kept 14 bases outside the gene matches. The CDR3 spans 16 residues. Germline CDR1 and CDR2: MNHEY and SMNVEV (reference sequence). CDR3 residues: CASTPLSGTGLYEQYF. In DNA form, the CDR3 reads TGTGCCAGCACCCCCTTATCCGGGACAGGGCTATACGAGCAGTACTTC.

Concerning this clonotype: A junction end diverges from the germline sequence, so it may reflect a read error. The chain uses TRBV7-2 and TRBJ2-2; no clear D. In germline, CDR1 is SGHTA, CDR2 FQGNSA. This CDR3 comprises 16 residues. This CDR3 reads CAGSLIYSGHAGELFF. For the CDR3, the DNA is TGTGCCGGCAGCTTAATTTACAGTGGGCACGCCGGGGAGCTGTTTTTT.

The J gene is TRBJ2-7, the V gene TRBV6-5, with 7 bases lining up with TRBD1. Germline V lookup: CDR1 MNHEY, CDR2 SVGAGI. The V gene end was trimmed by 9 bases and the J gene end by 4 bases; junction bases not matched to a gene: 3. The CDR3 spans 11 residues. In DNA, the CDR3 is TGTGCCAGGACAGGGTTGTACGAGCAGTACTTC. Translating it yields CARTGLYEQYF.

This clonotype came up a few times. V gene TRBV20-1 combines with J gene TRBJ2-2; D unresolved. Trimming stripped 1 base from V and 1 base from J, with 4 bases between. The V gene's germline CDR1 is DFQATT and CDR2 SNEGSKA (reference sequence). The CDR3 extends over 13 amino acids. The CDR3 protein is CSARVRNTGELFF. The CDR3 bases are TGCAGTGCTAGAGTGCGGAACACCGGGGAGCTGTTTTTT.

This clonotype was counted between two and nine times. The rearrangement uses TRBV20-1 and TRBJ1-6; no definite D call. The CDR3 contains 12 residues. In germline, CDR1 is DFQATT, CDR2 SNEGSKA (reference sequence). V shed 0 bases and J shed 9 bases, with 6 bases lying between them. The CDR3 loop is CSARDRTSPLHF. DNA of the CDR3: TGCAGTGCTAGAGATAGGACTTCACCCCTCCACTTT.

The CDR3 DNA reads TGTGCCAGCAGCTCGTCCGGGAGATCCCTCTCCACAGATACGCAGTATTTT. Encoded protein: CASSSSGRSLSTDTQYF. This sequence joins TRBV7-9 and TRBJ2-3; D might be TRBD2 (6 bases). Germline CDR1 and CDR2: SEHNR and FQNEAQ (reference sequence). V was trimmed by 4 bases and J by 2 bases, leaving 19 bases between them. This CDR3 region has 17 residues.

The chain combines TRBV9 with TRBJ2-5, with 7 bases identical to TRBD1. Looked up from germline, CDR1 is SGDLS and CDR2 is YYNGEE. The CDR3 has 13 residues. The V gene end was trimmed by 3 bases and the J gene end by 11 bases; junction bases not matched to a gene: 10. DNA of the CDR3: TGTGCCAGCAGCGCCCAGACAGGGAATGAGCAGTACTTC. It is translated as CASSAQTGNEQYF.

The chain uses TRBV14 and TRBJ2-5; TRBD2 aligns across 13 bases. Germline trimming cut 0 bases from V and 11 bases from J; bases unmatched to any gene: 15. This CDR3 spans 18 amino acids. Per the germline V gene, CDR1 is SGHDN and CDR2 is FVKESK. The CDR3 region has the DNA TGTGCCAGCAGCCAAGACGGCTCGACTAGCGGGAGGAGGCGGGAGCAGTACTTC. This sequence encodes CASSQDGSTSGRRREQYF.

The chain has TRBV19 and TRBJ1-2; perhaps TRBD1 as D (5 bases). The CDR3 contains 15 residues. With 6 bases removed from V and 5 bases from J, the gap between germline ends came to 19 bases. From germline, CDR1 is LNHDA and CDR2 SQIVND (reference sequence). The DNA of the CDR3 is TGTGCCAGTAGACCTTCCTACAGGCGAAGATATGGCTACACCTTC. As protein: CASRPSYRRRYGYTF.

This clonotype was seen a few times. V is TRBV7-9 and J is TRBJ1-4; D may be TRBD1 (5 bases). Germline CDR1 SEHNR, CDR2 FQNEAQ (reference sequence). The germline V and J ends were trimmed by 2 bases and 0 bases, with 16 bases remaining between them. The CDR3 has 18 amino acids. The CDR3 region is CASSLLTGLRATNEKLFF. The DNA of the CDR3 is TGTGCCAGCAGCTTACTCACAGGACTTAGGGCAACTAATGAAAAACTGTTTTTT.

On this clonotype itself: This may be a read error: a much more frequent sequence differs by one nucleotide. This chain links TRBV5-1 with TRBJ2-1, with D maybe TRBD1 (6 bases). The germline V gene encodes CDR1 SGHRS and CDR2 YFSETQ. The CDR3 loop spans 13 amino acids. V was shortened by 2 bases and J by 6 bases, with 9 bases between the two germline ends. CDR3 residues: CASSFTGCNEQFF. The CDR3 DNA reads as TGCGCCAGCAGCTTTACAGGGTGCAATGAGCAGTTCTTC.

This clonotype came up a few times. The CDR3 here is CASSPGLKNEQFF. CDR3 DNA sequence: TGCGCCAGTTCACCGGGACTCAAAAATGAGCAGTTCTTC. This sequence joins TRBV5-1 and TRBJ2-1; perhaps TRBD2 as D (6 bases). The CDR3 runs to 13 residues. V was pared by 8 bases and J by 7 bases, with 16 bases between. From germline, CDR1 is SGHRS and CDR2 YFSETQ.

V gene TRBV6-5 combines with J gene TRBJ1-5; no reliable D call. Germline CDR1 is MNHEY and CDR2 is SVGAGI. Deletions cut 2 bases from V and 3 bases from J, with 14 bases between. The CDR3 loop spans 16 amino acids. In nucleotides, the CDR3 is TGTGCCAGCAGTTACATTTACAGTCCCAACAATCAGCCCCAGCATTTT. It specifies CASSYIYSPNNQPQHF.